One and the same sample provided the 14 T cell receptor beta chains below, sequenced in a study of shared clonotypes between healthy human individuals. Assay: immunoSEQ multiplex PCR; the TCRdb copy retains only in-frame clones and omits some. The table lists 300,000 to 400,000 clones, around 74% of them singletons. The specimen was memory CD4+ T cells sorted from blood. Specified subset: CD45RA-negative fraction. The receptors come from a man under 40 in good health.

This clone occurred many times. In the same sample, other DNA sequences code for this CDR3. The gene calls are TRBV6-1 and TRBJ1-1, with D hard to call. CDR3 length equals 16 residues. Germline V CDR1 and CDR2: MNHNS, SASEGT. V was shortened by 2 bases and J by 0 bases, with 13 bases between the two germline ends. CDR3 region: CASSESGDGMNTEAFF. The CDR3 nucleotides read TGTGCCAGCAGTGAATCGGGTGACGGGATGAACACTGAAGCTTTCTTT.

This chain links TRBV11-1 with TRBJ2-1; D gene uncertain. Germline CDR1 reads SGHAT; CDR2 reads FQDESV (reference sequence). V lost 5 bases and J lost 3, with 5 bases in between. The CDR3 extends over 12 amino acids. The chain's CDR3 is CASSPNYNEQFF. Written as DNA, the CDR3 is TGTGCCAGCAGCCCGAACTACAATGAGCAGTTCTTC.

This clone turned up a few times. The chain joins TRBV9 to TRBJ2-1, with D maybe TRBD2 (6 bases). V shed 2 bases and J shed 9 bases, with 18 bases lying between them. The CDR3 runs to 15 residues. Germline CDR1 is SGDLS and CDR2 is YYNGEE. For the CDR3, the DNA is TGTGCCAGCAGCGTCGGGGCCTCACGTAGCGGTGAGCAGTTCTTC. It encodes CASSVGASRSGEQFF.

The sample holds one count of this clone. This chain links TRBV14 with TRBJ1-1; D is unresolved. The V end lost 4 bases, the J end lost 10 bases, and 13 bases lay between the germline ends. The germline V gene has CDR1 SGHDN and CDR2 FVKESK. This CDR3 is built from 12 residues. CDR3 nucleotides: TGTGCCAGCAGCCGCCACCAAATTGGAGCTTTCTTT. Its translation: CASSRHQIGAFF.

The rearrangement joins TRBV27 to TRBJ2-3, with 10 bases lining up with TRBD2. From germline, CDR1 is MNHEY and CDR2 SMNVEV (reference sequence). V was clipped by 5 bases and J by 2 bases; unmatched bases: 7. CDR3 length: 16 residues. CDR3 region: CASSTRLAGYTDTQYF. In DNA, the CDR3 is TGTGCCAGCAGTACCCGACTAGCGGGTTACACAGATACGCAGTATTTT.

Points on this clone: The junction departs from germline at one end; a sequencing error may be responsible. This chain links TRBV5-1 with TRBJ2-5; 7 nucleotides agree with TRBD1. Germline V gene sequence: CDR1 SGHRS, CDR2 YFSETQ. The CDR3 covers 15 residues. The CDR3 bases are TGCGCCAGCACCTTGACAGGGATTGGGCAAGAGACCCAGTACTTC. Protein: CASTLTGIGQETQYF.

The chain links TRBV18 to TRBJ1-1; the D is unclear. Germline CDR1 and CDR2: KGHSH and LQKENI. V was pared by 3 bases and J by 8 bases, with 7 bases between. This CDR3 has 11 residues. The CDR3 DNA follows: TGTGCCAGCTCACCTGAAGGGGAAGCTTTCTTT. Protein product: CASSPEGEAFF.

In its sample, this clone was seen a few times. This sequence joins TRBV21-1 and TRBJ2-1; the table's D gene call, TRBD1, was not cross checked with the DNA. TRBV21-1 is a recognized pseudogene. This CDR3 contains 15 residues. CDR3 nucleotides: TGTGCCAGCCTGCTTCGGGACAGCTCCTACAATGAGCAGTTCTTC. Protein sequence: CASLLRDSSYNEQFF.

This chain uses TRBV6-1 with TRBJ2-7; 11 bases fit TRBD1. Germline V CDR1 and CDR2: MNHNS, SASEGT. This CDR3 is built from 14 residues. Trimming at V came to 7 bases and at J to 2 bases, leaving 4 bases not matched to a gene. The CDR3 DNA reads TGTGCCAGCAAAAAGGGACAGGGGGCCTACGAGCAGTACTTC. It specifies CASKKGQGAYEQYF.

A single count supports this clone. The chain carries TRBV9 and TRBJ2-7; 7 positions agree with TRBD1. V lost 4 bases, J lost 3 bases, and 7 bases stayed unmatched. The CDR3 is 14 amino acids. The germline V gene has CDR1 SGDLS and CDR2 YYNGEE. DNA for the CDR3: TGTGCCAGCAGCTCGACAGGGTCTGGCTACGAGCAGTACTTC. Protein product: CASSSTGSGYEQYF.

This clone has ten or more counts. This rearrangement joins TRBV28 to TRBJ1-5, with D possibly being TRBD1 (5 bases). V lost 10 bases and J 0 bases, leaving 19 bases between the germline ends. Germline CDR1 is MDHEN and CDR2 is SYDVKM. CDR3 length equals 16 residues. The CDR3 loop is CATIAGGRDSNQPQHF. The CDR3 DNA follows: TGTGCCACCATAGCCGGGGGGAGAGATAGCAATCAGCCCCAGCATTTT.

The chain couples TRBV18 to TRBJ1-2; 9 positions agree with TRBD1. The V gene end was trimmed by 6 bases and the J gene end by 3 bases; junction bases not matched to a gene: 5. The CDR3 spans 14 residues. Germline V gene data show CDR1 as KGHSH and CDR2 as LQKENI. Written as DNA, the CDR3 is TGTGCCAGCTCCCCCGACAGGGGGGACTATGGCTACACCTTC. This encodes CASSPDRGDYGYTF. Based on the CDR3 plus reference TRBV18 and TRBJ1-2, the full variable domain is NAGVMQNPRHLVRRRGQEARLRCSPMKGHSHVYWYRQLPEEGLKFMVYLQKENIIDESGMPKERFSAEFPKEGPSILRIQQVVRGDSAAYFCASSPDRGDYGYTFGSGTRLTVV.

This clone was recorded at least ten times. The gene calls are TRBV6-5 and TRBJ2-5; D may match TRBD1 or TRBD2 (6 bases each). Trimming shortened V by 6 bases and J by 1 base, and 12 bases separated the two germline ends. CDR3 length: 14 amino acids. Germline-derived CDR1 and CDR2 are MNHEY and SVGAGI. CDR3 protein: CASSPGGGQETQYF. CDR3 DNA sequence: TGTGCCAGCAGCCCAGGAGGGGGCCAAGAGACCCAGTACTTC.

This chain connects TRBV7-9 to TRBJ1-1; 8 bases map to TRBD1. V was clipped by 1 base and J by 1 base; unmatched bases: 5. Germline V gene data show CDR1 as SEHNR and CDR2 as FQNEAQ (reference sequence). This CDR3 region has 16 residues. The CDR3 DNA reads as TGTGCCAGCAGCTTAGGGGCAGGGACAGGGAACACTGAAGCTTTCTTT. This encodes CASSLGAGTGNTEAFF.